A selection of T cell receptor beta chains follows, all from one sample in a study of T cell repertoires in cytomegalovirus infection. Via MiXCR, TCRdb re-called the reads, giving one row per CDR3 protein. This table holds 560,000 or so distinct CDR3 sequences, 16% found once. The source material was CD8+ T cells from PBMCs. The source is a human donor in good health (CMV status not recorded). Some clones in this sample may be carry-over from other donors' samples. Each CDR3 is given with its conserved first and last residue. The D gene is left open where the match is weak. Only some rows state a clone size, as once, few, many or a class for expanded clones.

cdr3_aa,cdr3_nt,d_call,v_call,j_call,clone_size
CASSYGRLSSYNEQFF,TGTGCCAGCAGTTACGGCAGATTAAGCTCCTACAATGAGCAGTTCTTC,NA,TRBV6-2/TRBV6-3,TRBJ2-1,few
CSAVGQDEKLFF,TGCAGCGCCGTAGGACAGGATGAAAAACTGTTTTTT,TRBD1,TRBV29-1,TRBJ1-4,NA
CASSLGAGVSTDTQYF,TGTGCCAGCAGCTTGGGGGCTGGAGTTAGCACAGATACGCAGTATTTT,NA,TRBV5-6,TRBJ2-3,few
CASSYGMYSPLHF,TGTGCCAGCAGTTACGGGATGTATTCACCCCTCCACTTT,NA,TRBV6-5,TRBJ1-6,few
CASSLERTMNTEAFF,TGTGCCAGCAGCTTAGAAAGGACAATGAACACTGAAGCTTTCTTT,NA,TRBV7-9,TRBJ1-1,many
CASRVRRNYGYTF,TGTGCCAGCCGCGTAAGGCGAAACTATGGCTACACCTTC,NA,TRBV9,TRBJ1-2,NA
CASSQGDRGLMTEAFF,TGCGCCAGCAGCCAAGGAGACAGGGGGCTTATGACTGAAGCTTTCTTT,TRBD1,TRBV4-1,TRBJ1-1,many
CASSEPTGGNQPQHF,TGTGCCAGCAGTGAACCTACAGGGGGTAATCAGCCCCAGCATTTT,TRBD1,TRBV6-1,TRBJ1-5,many
CASSHFQGYEQYF,TGTGCCAGCAGCCATTTCCAGGGCTACGAGCAGTACTTC,NA,TRBV7-9,TRBJ2-7,many
CASRSLTSYGYTF,TGTGCCAGCAGGTCACTCACCTCCTATGGCTACACCTTC,NA,TRBV7-9,TRBJ1-2,few
CSVEDRGLDNNEQFF,TGCAGCGTTGAAGATCGAGGCCTTGATAACAATGAGCAGTTCTTC,NA,TRBV29-1,TRBJ2-1,NA
CASGLKSSGNTIYF,TGTGCTAGTGGTTTGAAGAGCTCTGGAAACACCATATATTTT,NA,TRBV12-5,TRBJ1-3,few
CASHTGEGRRTEAFF,TGTGCCTCTCACACCGGGGAGGGGAGGAGAACTGAAGCTTTCTTT,NA,TRBV6-1,TRBJ1-1,many
CASSLDPGSWELFF,TGTGCCAGCAGTCTGGACCCAGGGTCTTGGGAGCTGTTTTTT,NA,TRBV12-3/TRBV12-4,TRBJ2-2,NA
CASSVPYIRGREAFF,TGTGCCAGCAGTGTACCCTACATTAGGGGAAGGGAAGCTTTCTTT,NA,TRBV6-1,TRBJ1-1,many
CSARGFHKARAYNEQFF,TGCAGTGCTAGAGGTTTCCACAAGGCCCGGGCCTACAATGAGCAGTTCTTC,NA,TRBV20-1,TRBJ2-1,few
CASSTRQGAGYGYTF,TGTGCCAGCAGCACACGACAGGGGGCAGGGTATGGCTACACCTTC,TRBD1,TRBV27,TRBJ1-2,NA
CASSPRTSPNEQFF,TGTGCCAGCAGCCCCAGGACCAGCCCCAATGAGCAGTTCTTC,NA,TRBV5-4,TRBJ2-1,NA
CASSLPGSQGDEKLFF,TGTGCCAGCAGCTTACCAGGGTCGCAGGGCGATGAAAAACTGTTTTTT,NA,TRBV7-9,TRBJ1-4,NA
CASSLNSGSPSYEQYF,TGTGCCAGCAGTTTGAATAGCGGGAGTCCCTCCTACGAGCAGTACTTC,TRBD2,TRBV28,TRBJ2-7,few
CASSLGTGKGYTF,TGTGCCAGCAGCTTAGGGACAGGGAAAGGCTACACCTTC,TRBD1,TRBV7-3,TRBJ1-2,NA
CASSRRGYADPYEQYF,TGTGCCAGCAGCCGCCGGGGCTATGCGGATCCCTACGAGCAGTACTTC,NA,TRBV14,TRBJ2-7,many
CSAFLRGNYGYTF,TGCAGTGCTTTCCTTCGGGGGAATTATGGCTACACCTTC,NA,TRBV20-1,TRBJ1-2,NA
CASSLIGTGTYGYTF,TGTGCCAGCAGCTTAATAGGGACAGGAACCTATGGCTACACCTTC,TRBD1,TRBV11-2,TRBJ1-2,NA